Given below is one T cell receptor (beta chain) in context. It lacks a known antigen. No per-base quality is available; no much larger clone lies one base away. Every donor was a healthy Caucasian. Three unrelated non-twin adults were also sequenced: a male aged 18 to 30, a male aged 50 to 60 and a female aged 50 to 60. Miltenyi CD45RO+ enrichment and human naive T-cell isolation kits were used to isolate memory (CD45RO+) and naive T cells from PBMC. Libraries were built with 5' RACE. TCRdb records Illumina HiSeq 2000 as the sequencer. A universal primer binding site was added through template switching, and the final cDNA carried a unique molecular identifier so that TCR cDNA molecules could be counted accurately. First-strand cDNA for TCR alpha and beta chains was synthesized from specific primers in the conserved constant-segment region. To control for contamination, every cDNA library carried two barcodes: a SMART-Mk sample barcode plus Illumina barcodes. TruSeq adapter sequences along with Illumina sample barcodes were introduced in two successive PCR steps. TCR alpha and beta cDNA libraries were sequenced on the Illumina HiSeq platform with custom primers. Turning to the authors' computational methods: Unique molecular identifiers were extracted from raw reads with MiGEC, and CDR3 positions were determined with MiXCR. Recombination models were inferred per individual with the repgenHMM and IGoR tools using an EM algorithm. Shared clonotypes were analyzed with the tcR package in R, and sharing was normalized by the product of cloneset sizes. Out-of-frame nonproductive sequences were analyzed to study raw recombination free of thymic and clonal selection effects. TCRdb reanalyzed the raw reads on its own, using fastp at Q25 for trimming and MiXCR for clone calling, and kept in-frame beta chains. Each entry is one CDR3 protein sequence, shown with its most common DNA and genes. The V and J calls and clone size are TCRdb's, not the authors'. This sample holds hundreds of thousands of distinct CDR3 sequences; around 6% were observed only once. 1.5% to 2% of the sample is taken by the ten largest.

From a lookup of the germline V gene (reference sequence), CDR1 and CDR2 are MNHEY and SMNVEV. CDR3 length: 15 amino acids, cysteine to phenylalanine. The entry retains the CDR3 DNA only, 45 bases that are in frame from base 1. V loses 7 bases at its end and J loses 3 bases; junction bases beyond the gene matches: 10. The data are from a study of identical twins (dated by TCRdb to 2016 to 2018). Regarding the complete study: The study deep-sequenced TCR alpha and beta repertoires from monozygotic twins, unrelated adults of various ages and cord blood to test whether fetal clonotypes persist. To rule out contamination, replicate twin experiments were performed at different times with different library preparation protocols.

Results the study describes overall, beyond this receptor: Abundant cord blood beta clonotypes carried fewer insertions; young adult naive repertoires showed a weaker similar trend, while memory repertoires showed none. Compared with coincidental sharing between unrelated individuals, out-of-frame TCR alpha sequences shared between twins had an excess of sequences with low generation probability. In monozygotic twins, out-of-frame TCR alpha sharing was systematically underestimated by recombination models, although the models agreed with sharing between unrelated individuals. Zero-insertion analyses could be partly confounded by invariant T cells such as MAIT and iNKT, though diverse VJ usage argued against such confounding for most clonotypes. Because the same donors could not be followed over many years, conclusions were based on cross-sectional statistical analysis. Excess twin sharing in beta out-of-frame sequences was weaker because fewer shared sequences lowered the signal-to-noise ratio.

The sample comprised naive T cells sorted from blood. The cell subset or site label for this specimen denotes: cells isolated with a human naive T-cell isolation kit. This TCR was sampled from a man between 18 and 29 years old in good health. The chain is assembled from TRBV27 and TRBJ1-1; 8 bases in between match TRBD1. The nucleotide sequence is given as TGTGCCAGCACCCGGACAGGGCTGATGGACACTGAAGCTTTCTTT. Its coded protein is CASTRTGLMDTEAFF.